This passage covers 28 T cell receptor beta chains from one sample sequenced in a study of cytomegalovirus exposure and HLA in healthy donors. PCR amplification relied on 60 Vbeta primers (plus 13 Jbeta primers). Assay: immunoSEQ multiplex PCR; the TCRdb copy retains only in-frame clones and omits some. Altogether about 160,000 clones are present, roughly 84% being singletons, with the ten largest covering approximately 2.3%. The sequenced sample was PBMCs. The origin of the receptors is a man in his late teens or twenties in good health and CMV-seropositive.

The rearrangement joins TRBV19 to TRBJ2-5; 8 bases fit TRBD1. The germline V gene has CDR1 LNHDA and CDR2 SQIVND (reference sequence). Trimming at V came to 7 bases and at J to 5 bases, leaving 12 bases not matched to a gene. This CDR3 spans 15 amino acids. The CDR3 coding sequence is TGTGCCAGTACCGCGGCAACAGGGGGGAGGGAGACCCAGTACTTC. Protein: CASTAATGGRETQYF.

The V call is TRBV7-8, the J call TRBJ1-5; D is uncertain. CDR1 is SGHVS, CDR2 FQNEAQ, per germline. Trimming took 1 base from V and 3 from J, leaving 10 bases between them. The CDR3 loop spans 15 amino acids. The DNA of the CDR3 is TGTGCCAGCAGCTTAGGGCTTGGCTCCAATCAGCCCCAGCATTTT. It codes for CASSLGLGSNQPQHF.

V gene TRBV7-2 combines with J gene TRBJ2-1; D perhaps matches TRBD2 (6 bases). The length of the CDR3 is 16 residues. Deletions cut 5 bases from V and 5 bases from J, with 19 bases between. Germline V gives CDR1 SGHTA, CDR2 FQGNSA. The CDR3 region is CASSSRGARHHNEQFF. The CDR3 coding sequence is TGTGCCAGCAGCAGCCGCGGGGCCCGCCACCACAATGAGCAGTTCTTC.

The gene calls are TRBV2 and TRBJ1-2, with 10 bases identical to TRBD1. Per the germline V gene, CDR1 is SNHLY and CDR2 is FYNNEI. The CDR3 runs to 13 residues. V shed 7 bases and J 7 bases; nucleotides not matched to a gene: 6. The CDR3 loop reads CASTPTGGGGYTF. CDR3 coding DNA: TGTGCCAGCACCCCGACAGGGGGCGGTGGCTACACCTTC.

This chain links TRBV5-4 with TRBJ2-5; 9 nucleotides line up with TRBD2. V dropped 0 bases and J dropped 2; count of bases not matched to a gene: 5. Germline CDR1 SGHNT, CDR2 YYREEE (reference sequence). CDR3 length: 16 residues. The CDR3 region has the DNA TGTGCCAGCAGCTTGGAGCCGCGGGGGGGTCAAGAGACCCAGTACTTC. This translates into CASSLEPRGGQETQYF.

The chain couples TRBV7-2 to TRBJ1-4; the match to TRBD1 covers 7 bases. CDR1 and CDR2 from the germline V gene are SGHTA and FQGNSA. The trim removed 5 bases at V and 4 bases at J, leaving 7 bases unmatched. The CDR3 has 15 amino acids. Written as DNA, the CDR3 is TGTGCCAGCAGCCGTCAGACAGGGTATAATGAAAAACTGTTTTTT. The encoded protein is CASSRQTGYNEKLFF.

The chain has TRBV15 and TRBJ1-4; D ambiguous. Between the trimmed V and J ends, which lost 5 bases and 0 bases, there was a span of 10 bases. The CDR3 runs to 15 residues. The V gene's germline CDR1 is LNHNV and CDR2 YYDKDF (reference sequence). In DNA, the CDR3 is TGTGCCACCAGCCTAGAACCTGCAACTAATGAAAAACTGTTTTTT. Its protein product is CATSLEPATNEKLFF.

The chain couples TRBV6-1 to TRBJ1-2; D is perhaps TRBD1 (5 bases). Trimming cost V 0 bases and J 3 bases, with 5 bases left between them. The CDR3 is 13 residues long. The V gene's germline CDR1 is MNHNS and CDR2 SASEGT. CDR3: CASSEAGDYGYTF. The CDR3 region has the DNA TGTGCCAGCAGTGAAGCAGGGGACTATGGCTACACCTTC.

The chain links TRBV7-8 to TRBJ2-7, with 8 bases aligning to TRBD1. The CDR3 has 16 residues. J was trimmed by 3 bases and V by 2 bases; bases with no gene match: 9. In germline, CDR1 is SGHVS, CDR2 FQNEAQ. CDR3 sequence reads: CASSLSQDRAHYEQYF. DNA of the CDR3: TGTGCCAGCAGCTTATCTCAGGACAGGGCACACTACGAGCAGTACTTC. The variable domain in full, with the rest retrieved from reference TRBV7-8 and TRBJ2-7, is GAGVSQSPRYKVAKRGQDVALRCDPISGHVSLFWYQQALGQGPEFLTYFQNEAQLDKSGLPSDRFFAERPEGSVSTLKIQRTQQEDSAVYLCASSLSQDRAHYEQYFGPGTRLTVT.

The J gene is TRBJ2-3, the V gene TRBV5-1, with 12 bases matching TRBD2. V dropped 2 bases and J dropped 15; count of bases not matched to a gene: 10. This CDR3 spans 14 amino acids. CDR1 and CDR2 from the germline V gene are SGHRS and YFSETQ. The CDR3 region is CASSLGLAGTDYYF. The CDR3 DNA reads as TGCGCCAGCAGCTTAGGACTAGCGGGGACCGACTATTATTTT. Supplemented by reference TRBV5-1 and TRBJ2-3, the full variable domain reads KAGVTQTPRYLIKTRGQQVTLSCSPISGHRSVSWYQQTPGQGLQFLFEYFSETQRNKGNFPGRFSGRQFSNSRSEMNVSTLELGDSALYLCASSLGLAGTDYYFGPGTRLTVL.

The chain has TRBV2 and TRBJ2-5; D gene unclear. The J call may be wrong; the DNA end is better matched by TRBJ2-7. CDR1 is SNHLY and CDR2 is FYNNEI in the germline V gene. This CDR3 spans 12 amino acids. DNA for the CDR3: TGTGCCAGCAGTGAAGTTAATTACGAGCAGTACTTC. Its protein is CASSEVNYEQYF.

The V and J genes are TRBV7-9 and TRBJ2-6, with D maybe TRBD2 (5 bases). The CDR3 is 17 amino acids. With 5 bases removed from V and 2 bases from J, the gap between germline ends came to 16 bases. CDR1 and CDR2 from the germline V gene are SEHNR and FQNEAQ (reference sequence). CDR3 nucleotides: TGTGCCAGCAGCCCCCCTCAAGCGGAAGCTGGGGCCAACGTCCTGACTTTC. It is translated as CASSPPQAEAGANVLTF.

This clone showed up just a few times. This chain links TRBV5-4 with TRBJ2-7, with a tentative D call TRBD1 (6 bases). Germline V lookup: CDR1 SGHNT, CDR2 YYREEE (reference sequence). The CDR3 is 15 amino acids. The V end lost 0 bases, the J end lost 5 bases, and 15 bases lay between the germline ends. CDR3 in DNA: TGTGCCAGCAGCTTGGATTACGCCAGGGGAGACGAGCAGTACTTC. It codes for CASSLDYARGDEQYF.

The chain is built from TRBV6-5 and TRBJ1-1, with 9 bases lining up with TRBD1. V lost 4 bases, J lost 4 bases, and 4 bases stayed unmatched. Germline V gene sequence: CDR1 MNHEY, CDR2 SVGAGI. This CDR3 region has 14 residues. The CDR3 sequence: CASSLQGASTEAFF. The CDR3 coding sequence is TGTGCCAGCAGTTTACAGGGGGCTAGCACTGAAGCTTTCTTT.

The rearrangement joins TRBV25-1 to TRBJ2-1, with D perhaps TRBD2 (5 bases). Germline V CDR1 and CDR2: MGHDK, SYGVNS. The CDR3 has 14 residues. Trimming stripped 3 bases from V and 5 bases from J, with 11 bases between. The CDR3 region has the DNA TGTGCCAGCAGTGATACGGGGTCTAACAATGAGCAGTTCTTC. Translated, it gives CASSDTGSNNEQFF. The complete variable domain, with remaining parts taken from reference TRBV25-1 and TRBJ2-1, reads EADIYQTPRYLVIGTGKKITLECSQTMGHDKMYWYQQDPGMELHLIHYSYGVNSTEKGDLSSESTVSRIRTEHFPLTLESARPSHTSQYLCASSDTGSNNEQFFGPGTRLTVL.

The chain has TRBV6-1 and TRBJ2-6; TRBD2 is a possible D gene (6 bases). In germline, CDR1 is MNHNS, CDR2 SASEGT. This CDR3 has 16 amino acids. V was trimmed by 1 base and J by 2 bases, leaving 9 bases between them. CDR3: CASSEEGGTGANVLTF. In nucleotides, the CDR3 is TGTGCCAGCAGTGAAGAAGGAGGGACTGGGGCCAACGTCCTGACTTTC.

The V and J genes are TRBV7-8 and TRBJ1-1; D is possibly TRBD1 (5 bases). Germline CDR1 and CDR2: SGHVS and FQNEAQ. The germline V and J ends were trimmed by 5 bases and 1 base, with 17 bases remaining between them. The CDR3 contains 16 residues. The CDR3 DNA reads TGTGCCAGCAGCCACTCTGGGGCCCCGCAGAACACTGAAGCTTTCTTT. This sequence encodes CASSHSGAPQNTEAFF.

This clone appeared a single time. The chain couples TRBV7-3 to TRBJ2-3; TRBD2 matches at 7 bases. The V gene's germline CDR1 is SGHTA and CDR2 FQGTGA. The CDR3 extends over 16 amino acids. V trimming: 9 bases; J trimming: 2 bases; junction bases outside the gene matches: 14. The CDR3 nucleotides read TGTGCCAGTTCCCCGTTGGGGGGGGAAAACACAGATACGCAGTATTTT. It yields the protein CASSPLGGENTDTQYF.

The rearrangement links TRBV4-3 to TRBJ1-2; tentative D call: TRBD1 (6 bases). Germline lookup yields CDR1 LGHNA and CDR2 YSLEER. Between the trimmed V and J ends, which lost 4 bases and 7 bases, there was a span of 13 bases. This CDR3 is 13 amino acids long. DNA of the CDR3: TGCGCCAGCAGCCTAAGCGGGACACGTGGCTACACCTTC. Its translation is CASSLSGTRGYTF.

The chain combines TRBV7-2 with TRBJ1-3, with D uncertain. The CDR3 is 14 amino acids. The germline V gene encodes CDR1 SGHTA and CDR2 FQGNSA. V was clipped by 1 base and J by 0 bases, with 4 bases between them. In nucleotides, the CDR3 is TGTGCCAGCAGCTTAGATCTCTCTGGAAACACCATATATTTT. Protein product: CASSLDLSGNTIYF.

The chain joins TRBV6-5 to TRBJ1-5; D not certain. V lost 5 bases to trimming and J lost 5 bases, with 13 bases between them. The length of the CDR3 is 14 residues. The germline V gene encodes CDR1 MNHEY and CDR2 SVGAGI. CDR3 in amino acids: CASSPESGYQPQHF. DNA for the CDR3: TGTGCCAGCAGTCCAGAATCGGGGTATCAGCCCCAGCATTTT.

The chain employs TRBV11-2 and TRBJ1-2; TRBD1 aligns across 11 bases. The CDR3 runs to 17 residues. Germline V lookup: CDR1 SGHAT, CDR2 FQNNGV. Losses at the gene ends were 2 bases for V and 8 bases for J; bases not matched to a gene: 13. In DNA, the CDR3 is TGTGCCAGCAGCTTATCCCCAACCGGGACAGGGGGAGGAGGCTACACCTTC. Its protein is CASSLSPTGTGGGGYTF.

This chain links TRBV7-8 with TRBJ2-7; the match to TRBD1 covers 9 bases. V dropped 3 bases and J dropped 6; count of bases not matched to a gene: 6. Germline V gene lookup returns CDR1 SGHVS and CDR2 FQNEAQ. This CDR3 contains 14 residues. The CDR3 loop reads CASSFRDRVSEQYF. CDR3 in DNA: TGTGCCAGCAGCTTCCGGGACAGGGTTAGCGAGCAGTACTTC.

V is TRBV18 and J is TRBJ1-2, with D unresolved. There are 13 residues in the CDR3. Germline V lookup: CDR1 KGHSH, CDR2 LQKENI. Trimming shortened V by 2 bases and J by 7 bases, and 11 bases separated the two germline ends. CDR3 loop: CASSPLGGGGYTF. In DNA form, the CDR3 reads TGTGCCAGCTCACCATTGGGAGGAGGTGGCTACACCTTC.

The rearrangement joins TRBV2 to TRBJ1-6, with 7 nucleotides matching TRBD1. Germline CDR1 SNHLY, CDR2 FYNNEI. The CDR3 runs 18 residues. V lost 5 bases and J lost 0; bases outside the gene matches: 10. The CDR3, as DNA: TGTGCCAGCAGTCCTGGACAGGCCCCGGGCTCCTATAATTCACCCCTCCACTTT. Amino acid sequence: CASSPGQAPGSYNSPLHF.

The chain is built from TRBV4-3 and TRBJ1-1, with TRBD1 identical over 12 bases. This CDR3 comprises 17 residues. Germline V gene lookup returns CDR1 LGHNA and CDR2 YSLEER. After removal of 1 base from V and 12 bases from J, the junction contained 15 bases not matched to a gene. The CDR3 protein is CASSQAFAPGQGAKTFF. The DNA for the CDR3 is TGCGCCAGCAGCCAAGCTTTCGCCCCGGGACAGGGGGCGAAAACTTTCTTT.

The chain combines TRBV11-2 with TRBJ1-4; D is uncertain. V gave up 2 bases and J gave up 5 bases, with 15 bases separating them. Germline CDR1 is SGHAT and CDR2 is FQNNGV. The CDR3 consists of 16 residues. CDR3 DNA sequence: TGTGCCAGCAGCTTAATCTCCGGAGGGCCGAATGAAAAACTGTTTTTT. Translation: CASSLISGGPNEKLFF.

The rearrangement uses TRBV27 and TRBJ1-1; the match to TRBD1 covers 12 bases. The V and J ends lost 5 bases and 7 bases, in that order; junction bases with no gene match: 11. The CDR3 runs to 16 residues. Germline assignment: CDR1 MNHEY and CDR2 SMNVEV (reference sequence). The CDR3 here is CASSEGTGGVYGEAFF. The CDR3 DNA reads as TGTGCCAGCAGTGAAGGGACAGGGGGCGTCTATGGTGAAGCTTTCTTT.